This TCR beta chain emerged from a study of a mutant IDH1 vaccine in newly diagnosed glioma (dated by TCRdb to the early 2020s). At the level of the whole study: Eight vaccinations were administered to patients in weeks 1, 3, 5, 7, 11, 15, 19 and 23, corresponding to visits V03 through V10. Prior to enrollment, standard therapy consisting of radiotherapy alone, temozolomide alone, or radiochemotherapy with temozolomide had been administered to patients, with the combination being received by most patients. Vaccination started 4-6 weeks after radiotherapy alone, or was given together with temozolomide cycles in the groups whose treatment included chemotherapy. Peripheral blood samples were drawn at six visits, namely V03 (baseline), V05, V07, V10, V12 and V13. For exploratory analyses, under 30 treated patients had longitudinal TCRB deep sequencing done wherever samples were available. Of the 32 treated patients, approximately 60% were male and approximately 38% were female, and the mean age was approximately 40 years. On the study overall, not on this receptor specifically: Across multiple MHC alleles, vaccine-induced immune responses were seen in 90% to 95% of patients. Availability determined which PBMC samples were chosen for TCRB deep sequencing. Pseudoprogression seemed to be unrelated to changes in the top peripheral T cell clonotypes found by TCRB sequencing. It was noted by the authors that analyses of patient blood samples could not be reproduced owing to sample limitations.

The time point label corresponds to: week 5, during vaccination. Each vaccine dose was 300 ug of a 20-mer mutant IDH1 peptide in Montanide, given subcutaneously with topical imiquimod. All donors had newly diagnosed IDH1-mutant astrocytomas of WHO grade 3 or 4 that showed loss of nuclear ATRX. The samples were drawn from NOA16, a multicentre, single-arm, open-label phase I trial in Germany that tested a mutant IDH1 peptide vaccine in humans for the first time. Genomic DNA for TCRB sequencing was extracted from EDTA blood using the DNeasy Blood and Tissue Kit. For CDR1 and CDR2, the germline V gene (reference sequence) lists SGHNT and YYREEE. CDR3 length: 16 amino acids, cysteine to phenylalanine. Only the CDR3 part of the read is kept: 48 bases, read in frame from the first base. V is pared back by 3 bases and J by 0 bases, with 16 bases lying between the germline termini. To note about this clone: The target of this receptor is not known. No much larger clone is present one base from it, and per-base qualities are unavailable.

Library prep was done by the immunoSEQ multiplex PCR assay. The hsTCRB Kit was used according to the manufacturer's protocol to amplify rearranged TCR beta chain sequences. Sequencing of TCRB libraries was carried out on an Illumina MiSeq. Turning to the authors' computational methods: The kit vendor's proprietary platform handled demultiplexing, trimming and gene mapping. The immuneACCESS repertoire file appears here via TCRdb, limited to in-frame rearrangements. These files lack a portion of the clones; in checked studies, under half of the deficit traces to unresolved V genes, and the cause of the others is not known. The DNA was the basis for D and trimming; V, J and clone size are from that table. The sample table records some 38,000 clones; around 82% of these occur just once. The ten largest make up roughly 5.5% of the sample.

The V and J segments used are TRBV5-4 and TRBJ2-7; the D segment could be TRBD1, given 6 matching bases. This clonotype was sampled from a man aged 35-49 years with glioma. Sample: PBMCs, taken from a glioma patient whose treatment included an IDH1 peptide vaccine. The CDR3 has the sequence CASSSSRGKTSYEQYF. The nucleotide sequence reads as follows: TGTGCCAGCAGCTCATCCAGGGGAAAAACCTCCTACGAGCAGTACTTC. This CDR3, with the reference TRBV5-4 and TRBJ2-7 proteins standing in past its ends, gives the full variable domain ETGVTQSPTHLIKTRGQQVTLRCSSQSGHNTVSWYQQALGQGPQFIFQYYREEENGRGNFPPRFSGLQFPNYSSELNVNALELDDSALYLCASSSSRGKTSYEQYFGPGTRLTVT.